The TCR beta chain under discussion was sequenced for a study of cytomegalovirus exposure and HLA in healthy donors. General observations from the study: Investigators reported fewer than 200 TCR beta chains as tied to cytomegalovirus. As was reported, the HLA-A and HLA-B alleles of most subjects were accurately predicted from TCR beta sequences. What a later analysis reportedly showed was that an Asian-associated ancestry cluster had fewer N-insertions than the approximately 700-donor mean.

CDR3 length: 13 amino acids. In germline, CDR1 is ENHRY, CDR2 SYGVKD. Primers: 60 Vbeta forward and 13 Jbeta reverse. Sequenced by immunoSEQ multiplex PCR; TCRdb stores in-frame clones only, minus some. The data contain 120,000 to 150,000 clones, around 80% of them seen just once; the ten biggest clones take up approximately 13%. This clone has a handful of counts. The antigen is undetermined. V is TRBV10-3 and J is TRBJ2-5, with 8 bases lining up with TRBD1. The closer fit of TRBJ2-7 to the DNA end suggests the J call may be wrong. Specimen: PBMCs. The sequence derives from a man aged 35-49 years in good health and CMV-seropositive. The CDR3 loop reads CAIRKDRAYEQYF. CDR3 in DNA: TGTGCCATCAGAAAGGACAGGGCCTACGAGCAGTACTTC.